This T cell receptor beta chain comes out of a study of T cell responses to AZD1222 COVID-19 vaccine. Points from the study as a whole: Without day 14 samples, only post-peak T cell repertoires were studied.

As to this clone: Antigen unknown.

Sequenced by immunoSEQ multiplex PCR; TCRdb stores in-frame clones only, minus some. The sample holds some 190,000 clones, almost 95% seen once. Deletions cut 4 bases from V and 1 base from J, with 17 bases between. The CDR3 is 17 residues long. Germline loops: CDR1 LNHDA, CDR2 SQIVND (reference sequence). Sequencing was performed on peripheral blood, taken on day 0 of AZD1222 vaccination. The chain joins TRBV19 to TRBJ1-5; D is uncertain. The source is an adult in good health. CDR3 in amino acids: CASSSRIGRLSNQPQHF. CDR3 nucleotide sequence: TGTGCCAGTAGTAGCAGAATTGGGAGACTCAGCAATCAGCCCCAGCATTTT.